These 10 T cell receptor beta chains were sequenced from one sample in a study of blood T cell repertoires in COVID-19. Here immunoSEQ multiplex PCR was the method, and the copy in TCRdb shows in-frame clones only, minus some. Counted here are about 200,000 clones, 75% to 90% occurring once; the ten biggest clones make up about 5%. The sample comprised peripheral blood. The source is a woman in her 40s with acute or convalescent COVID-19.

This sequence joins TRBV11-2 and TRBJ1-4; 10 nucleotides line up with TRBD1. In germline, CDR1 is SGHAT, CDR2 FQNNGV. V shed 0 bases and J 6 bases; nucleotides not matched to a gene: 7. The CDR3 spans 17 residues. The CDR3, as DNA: TGTGCCAGCAGCTTAGACATGTGGGGGACAGGGGATGAAAAACTGTTTTTT. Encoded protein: CASSLDMWGTGDEKLFF.

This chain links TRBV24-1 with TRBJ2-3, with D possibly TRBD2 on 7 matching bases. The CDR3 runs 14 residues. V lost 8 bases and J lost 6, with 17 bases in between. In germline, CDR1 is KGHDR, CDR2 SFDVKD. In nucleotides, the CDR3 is TGTGCCACCACCGAGGGGGGGCCGAGGGATACGCAGTATTTT. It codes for CATTEGGPRDTQYF.

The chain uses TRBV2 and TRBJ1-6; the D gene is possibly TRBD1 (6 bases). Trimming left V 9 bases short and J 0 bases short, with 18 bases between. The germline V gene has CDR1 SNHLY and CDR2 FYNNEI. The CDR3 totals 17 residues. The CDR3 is CASITGTLSSYNSPLHF. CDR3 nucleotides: TGTGCCAGTATCACCGGGACACTGAGCTCCTATAATTCACCCCTCCACTTT.

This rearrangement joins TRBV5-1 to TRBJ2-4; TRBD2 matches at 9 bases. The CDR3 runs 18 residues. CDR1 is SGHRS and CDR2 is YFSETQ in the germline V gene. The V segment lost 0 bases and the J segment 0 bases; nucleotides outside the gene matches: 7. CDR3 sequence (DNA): TGCGCCAGCAGCTTGGAAGCGGGGGGCGGCCTAGCCAAAAACATTCAGTACTTC. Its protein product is CASSLEAGGGLAKNIQYF.

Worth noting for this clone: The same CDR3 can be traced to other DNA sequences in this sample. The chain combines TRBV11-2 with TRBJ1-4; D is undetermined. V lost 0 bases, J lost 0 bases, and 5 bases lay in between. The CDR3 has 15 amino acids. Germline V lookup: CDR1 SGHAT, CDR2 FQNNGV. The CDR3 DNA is TGTGCCAGCAGCTTAGAGGCGGCAACTAATGAAAAACTGTTTTTT. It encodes CASSLEAATNEKLFF.

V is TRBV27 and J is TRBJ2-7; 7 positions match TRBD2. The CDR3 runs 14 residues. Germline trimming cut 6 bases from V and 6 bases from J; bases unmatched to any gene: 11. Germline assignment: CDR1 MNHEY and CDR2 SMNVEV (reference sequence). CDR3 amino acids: CASSPLVGGREQYV. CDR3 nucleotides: TGTGCCAGCAGCCCTCTGGTGGGAGGGCGCGAGCAGTACGTC.

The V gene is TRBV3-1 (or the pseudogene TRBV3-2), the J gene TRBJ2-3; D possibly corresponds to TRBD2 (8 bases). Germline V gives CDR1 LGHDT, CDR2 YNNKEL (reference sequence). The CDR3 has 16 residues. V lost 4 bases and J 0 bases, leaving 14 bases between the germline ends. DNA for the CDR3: TGTGCCAGCAGCCGACAGGGCGGGGGGAGCACAGATACGCAGTATTTT. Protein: CASSRQGGGSTDTQYF.

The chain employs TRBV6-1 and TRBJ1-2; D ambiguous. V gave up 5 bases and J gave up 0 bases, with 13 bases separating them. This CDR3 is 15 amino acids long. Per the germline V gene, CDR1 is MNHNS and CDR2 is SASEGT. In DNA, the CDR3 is TGTGCCAGCAGTTCGGGCGGGGAAGCTAACTATGGCTACACCTTC. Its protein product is CASSSGGEANYGYTF.

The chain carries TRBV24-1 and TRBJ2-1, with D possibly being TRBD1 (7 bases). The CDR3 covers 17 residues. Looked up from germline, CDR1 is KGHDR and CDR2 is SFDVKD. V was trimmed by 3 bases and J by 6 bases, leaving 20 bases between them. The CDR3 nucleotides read TGTGCCACCAGTGATAGAGGTTGGAGGCAGGGGGGCAATGAGCAGTTCTTC. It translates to CATSDRGWRQGGNEQFF.

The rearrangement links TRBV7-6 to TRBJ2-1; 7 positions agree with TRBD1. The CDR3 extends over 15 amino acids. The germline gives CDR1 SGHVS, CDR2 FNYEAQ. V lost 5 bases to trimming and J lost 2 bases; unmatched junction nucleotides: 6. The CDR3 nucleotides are TGTGCCAGCAGCCCCATCCAGGGGGCCTACAATGAGCAGTTCTTC. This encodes CASSPIQGAYNEQFF.